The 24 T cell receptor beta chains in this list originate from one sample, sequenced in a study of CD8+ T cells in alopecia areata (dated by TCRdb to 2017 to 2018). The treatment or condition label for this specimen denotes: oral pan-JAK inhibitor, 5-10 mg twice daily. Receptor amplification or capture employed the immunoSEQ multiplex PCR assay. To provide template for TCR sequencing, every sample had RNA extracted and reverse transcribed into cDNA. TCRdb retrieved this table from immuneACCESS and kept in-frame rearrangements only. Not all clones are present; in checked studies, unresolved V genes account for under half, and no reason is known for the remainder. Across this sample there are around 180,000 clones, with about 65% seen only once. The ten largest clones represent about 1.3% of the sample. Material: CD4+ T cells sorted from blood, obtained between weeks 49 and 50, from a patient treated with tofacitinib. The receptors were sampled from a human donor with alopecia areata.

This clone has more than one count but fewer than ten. Here the CDR3 DNA reads TGTGCCAGCAGCGTGGGACTTTCGAACACCGGGGAGCTGTTTTTT. It yields the protein CASSVGLSNTGELFF. This chain links TRBV7-7 with TRBJ2-2; tentatively, D is TRBD2 (6 bases). Germline V gene data show CDR1 as SSHAT and CDR2 as FNYEAQ (reference sequence). The CDR3 sequence is 15 residues long. Trimming stripped 5 bases from V and 0 bases from J, with 10 bases between.

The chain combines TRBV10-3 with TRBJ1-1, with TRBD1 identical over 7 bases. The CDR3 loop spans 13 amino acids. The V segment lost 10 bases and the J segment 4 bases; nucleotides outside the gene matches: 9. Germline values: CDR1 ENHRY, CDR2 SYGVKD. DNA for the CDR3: TGTGCCAGCAGAGACAGGGCGGCCACTGAAGCTTTCTTT. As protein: CASRDRAATEAFF.

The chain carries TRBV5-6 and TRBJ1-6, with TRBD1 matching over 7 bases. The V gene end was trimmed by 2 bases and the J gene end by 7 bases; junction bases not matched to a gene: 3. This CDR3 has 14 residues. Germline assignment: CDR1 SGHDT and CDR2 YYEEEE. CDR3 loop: CASSFGQVNSPLHF. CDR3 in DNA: TGTGCCAGCAGCTTCGGACAGGTGAATTCACCCCTCCACTTT.

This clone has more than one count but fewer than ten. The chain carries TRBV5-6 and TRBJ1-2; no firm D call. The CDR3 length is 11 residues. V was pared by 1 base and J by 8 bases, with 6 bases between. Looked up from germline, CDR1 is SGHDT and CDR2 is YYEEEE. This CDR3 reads CASSLMGGYTF. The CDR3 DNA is TGTGCCAGCAGCTTGATGGGAGGCTACACCTTC.

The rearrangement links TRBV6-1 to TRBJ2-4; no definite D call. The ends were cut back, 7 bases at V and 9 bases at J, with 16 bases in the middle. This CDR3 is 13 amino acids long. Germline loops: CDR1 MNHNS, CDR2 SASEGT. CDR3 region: CASTLSTVGIQYF. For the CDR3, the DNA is TGTGCCAGCACCCTTTCCACGGTGGGCATTCAGTACTTC.

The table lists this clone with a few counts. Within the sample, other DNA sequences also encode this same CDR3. The CDR3 DNA is TGCAGCGTTGTAGGTCAGGGGAACACTGAAGCTTTCTTT. As protein: CSVVGQGNTEAFF. The chain has TRBV29-1 and TRBJ1-1, with D tentatively TRBD1 (5 bases). Looked up from germline, CDR1 is SQVTM and CDR2 is ANQGSEA. The CDR3 consists of 13 residues. V was pared by 4 bases and J by 1 base, with 10 bases between.

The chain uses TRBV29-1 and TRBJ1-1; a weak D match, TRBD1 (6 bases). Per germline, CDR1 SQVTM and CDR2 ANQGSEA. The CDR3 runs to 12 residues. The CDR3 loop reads CSCRGMNTEAFF. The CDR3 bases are TGCAGTTGCAGGGGCATGAACACTGAAGCTTTCTTT.

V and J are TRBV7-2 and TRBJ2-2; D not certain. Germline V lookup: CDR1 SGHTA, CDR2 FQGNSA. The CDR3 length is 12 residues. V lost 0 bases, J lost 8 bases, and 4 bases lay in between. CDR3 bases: TGTGCCAGCAGCTTAGCGCAGGGGGAGCTGTTTTTT. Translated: CASSLAQGELFF. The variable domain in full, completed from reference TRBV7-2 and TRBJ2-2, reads GAGVSQSPSNKVTEKGKDVELRCDPISGHTALYWYRQSLGQGLEFLIYFQGNSAPDKSGLPSDRFSAERTGGSVSTLTIQRTQQEDSAVYLCASSLAQGELFFGEGSRLTVL.

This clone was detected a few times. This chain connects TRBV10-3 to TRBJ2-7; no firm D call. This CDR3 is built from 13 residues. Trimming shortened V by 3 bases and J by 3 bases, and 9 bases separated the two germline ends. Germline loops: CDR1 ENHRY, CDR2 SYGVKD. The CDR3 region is CAISDRVLYEQYF. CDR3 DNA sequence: TGTGCCATCAGTGATAGGGTCCTCTACGAGCAGTACTTC.

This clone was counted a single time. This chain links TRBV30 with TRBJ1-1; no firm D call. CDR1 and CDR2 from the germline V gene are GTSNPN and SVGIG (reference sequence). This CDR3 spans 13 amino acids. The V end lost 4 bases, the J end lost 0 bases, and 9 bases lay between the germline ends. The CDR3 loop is CAWKGGLNTEAFF. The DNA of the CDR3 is TGTGCCTGGAAGGGCGGTTTGAACACTGAAGCTTTCTTT.

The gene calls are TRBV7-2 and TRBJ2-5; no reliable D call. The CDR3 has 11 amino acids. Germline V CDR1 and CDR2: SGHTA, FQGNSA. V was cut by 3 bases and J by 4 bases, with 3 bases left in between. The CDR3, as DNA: TGTGCCAGCAGCTTTAGAGAGACCCAGTACTTC. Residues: CASSFRETQYF.

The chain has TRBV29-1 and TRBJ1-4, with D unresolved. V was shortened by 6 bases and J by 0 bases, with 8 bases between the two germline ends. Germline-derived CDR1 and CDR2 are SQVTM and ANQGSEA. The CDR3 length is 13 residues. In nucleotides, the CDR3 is TGCAGCGTCTCGAACACAACTAATGAAAAACTGTTTTTT. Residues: CSVSNTTNEKLFF. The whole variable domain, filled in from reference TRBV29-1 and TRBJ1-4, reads SAVISQKPSRDICQRGTSLTIQCQVDSQVTMMFWYRQQPGQSLTLIATANQGSEATYESGFVIDKFPISRPNLTFSTLTVSNMSPEDSSIYLCSVSNTTNEKLFFGSGTQLSVL.

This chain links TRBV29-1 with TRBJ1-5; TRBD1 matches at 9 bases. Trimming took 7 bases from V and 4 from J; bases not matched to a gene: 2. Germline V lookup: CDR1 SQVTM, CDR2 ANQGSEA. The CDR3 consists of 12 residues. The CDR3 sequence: CSAGQGNQPQHF. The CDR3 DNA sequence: TGCAGCGCCGGACAGGGGAATCAGCCCCAGCATTTT. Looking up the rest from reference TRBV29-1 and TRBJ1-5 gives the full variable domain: SAVISQKPSRDICQRGTSLTIQCQVDSQVTMMFWYRQQPGQSLTLIATANQGSEATYESGFVIDKFPISRPNLTFSTLTVSNMSPEDSSIYLCSAGQGNQPQHFGDGTRLSIL.

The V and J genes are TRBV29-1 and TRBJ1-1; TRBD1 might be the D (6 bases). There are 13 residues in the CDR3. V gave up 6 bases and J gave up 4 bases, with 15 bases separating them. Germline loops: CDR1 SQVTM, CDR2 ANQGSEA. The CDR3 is CSVKQGRSTEAFF. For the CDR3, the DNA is TGCAGCGTAAAACAGGGACGGAGCACTGAAGCTTTCTTT.

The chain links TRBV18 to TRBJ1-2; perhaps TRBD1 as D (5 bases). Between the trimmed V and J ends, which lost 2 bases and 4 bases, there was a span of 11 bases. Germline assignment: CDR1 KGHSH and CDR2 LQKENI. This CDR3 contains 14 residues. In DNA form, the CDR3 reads TGTGCCAGCTCACCAACTGACAGCGGCTATGGCTACACCTTC. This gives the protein CASSPTDSGYGYTF.

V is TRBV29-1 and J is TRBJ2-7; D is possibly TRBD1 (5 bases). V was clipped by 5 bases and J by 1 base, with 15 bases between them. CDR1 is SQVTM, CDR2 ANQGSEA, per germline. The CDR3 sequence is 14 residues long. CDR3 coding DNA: TGCAGCGTTTCTGACAGAAGATGGTCCTACGAGCAGTACTTC. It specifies CSVSDRRWSYEQYF.

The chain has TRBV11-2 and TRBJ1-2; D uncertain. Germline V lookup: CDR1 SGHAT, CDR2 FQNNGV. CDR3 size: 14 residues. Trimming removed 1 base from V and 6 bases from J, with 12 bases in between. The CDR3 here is CASSLGASLDGYTF. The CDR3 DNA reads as TGTGCCAGCAGCTTAGGAGCATCCCTCGATGGCTACACCTTC.

Here the CDR3 reads CASRTRSPRGGETQYF. The DNA of the CDR3 is TGTGCCAGCAGGACGCGGTCCCCTCGGGGCGGGGAGACCCAGTACTTC. The chain joins TRBV7-8 to TRBJ2-5; D tentatively fits TRBD1 or TRBD2 (5 bases each). The CDR3 extends over 16 amino acids. Germline CDR1 SGHVS, CDR2 FQNEAQ. The V gene lost 6 bases and the J gene lost 5 bases, with 22 bases spanning the gap.

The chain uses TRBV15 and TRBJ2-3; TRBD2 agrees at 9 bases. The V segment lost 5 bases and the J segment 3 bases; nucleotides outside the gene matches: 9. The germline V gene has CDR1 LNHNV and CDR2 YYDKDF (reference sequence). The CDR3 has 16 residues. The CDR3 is CATSGRGGRPTDTQYF. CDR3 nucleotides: TGTGCCACCAGCGGGCGGGGGGGCAGGCCGACAGATACGCAGTATTTT.

The CDR3 reads CASSYRQGATEAFF. The CDR3, as DNA: TGTGCCAGCAGTTATCGTCAGGGGGCGACTGAAGCTTTCTTT. The chain has TRBV27 and TRBJ1-1; TRBD1 agrees at 8 bases. The germline V gene encodes CDR1 MNHEY and CDR2 SMNVEV (reference sequence). The J segment lost 5 bases and the V segment lost 4 bases, leaving 6 bases of the junction unmatched. The length of the CDR3 is 14 residues.

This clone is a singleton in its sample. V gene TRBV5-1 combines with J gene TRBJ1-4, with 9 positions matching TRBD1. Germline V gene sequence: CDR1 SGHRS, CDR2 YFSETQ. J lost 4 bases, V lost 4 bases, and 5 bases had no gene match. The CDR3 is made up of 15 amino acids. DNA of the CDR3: TGCGCCAGCAGCCCACAGGGACAGGGTAATGAAAAACTGTTTTTT. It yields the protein CASSPQGQGNEKLFF.

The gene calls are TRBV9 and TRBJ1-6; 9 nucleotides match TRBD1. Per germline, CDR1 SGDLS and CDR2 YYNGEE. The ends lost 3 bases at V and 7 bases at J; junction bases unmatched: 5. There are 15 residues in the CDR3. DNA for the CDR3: TGTGCCAGCAGCGCGGGACAGGGCGGCAATTCACCCCTCCACTTT. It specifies CASSAGQGGNSPLHF.

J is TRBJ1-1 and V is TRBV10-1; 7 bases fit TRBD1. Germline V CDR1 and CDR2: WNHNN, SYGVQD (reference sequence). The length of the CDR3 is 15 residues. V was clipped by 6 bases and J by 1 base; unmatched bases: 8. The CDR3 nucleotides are TGCGCCAGCAGGATGGGGACAGCGGAGAACACTGAAGCTTTCTTT. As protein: CASRMGTAENTEAFF.

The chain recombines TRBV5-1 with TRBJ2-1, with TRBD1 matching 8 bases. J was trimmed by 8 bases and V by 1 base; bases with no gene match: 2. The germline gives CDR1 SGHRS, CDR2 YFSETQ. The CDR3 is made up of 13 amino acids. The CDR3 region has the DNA TGCGCCAGCAGCTTGACAGGGGGGCATGAGCAGTTCTTC. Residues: CASSLTGGHEQFF.